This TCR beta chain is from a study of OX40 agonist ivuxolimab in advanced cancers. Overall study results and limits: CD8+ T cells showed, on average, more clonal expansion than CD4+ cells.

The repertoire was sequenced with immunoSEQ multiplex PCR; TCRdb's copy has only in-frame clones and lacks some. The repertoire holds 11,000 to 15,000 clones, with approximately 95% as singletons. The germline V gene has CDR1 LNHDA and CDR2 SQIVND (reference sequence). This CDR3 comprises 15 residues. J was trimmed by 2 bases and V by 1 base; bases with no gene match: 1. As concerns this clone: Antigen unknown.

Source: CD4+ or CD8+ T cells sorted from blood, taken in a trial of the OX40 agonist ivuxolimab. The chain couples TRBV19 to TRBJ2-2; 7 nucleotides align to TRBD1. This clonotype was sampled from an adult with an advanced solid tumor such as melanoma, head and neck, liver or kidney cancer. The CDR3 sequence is CASSIGQGNTGELFF. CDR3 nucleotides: TGTGCCAGTAGTATAGGACAGGGCAACACCGGGGAGCTGTTTTTT.